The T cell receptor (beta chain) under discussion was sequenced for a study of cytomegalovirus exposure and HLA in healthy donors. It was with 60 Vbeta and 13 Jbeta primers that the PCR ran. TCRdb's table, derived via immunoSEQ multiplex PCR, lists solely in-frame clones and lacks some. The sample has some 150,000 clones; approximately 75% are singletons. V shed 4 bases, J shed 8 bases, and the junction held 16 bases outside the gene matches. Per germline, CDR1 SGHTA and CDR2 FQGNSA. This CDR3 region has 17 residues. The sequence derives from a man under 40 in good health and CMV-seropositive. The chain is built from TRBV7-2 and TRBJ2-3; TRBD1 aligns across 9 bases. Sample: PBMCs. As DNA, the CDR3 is TGTGCCAGCAGCTCCCCCCCCCGGGACAGGGTGGTGGGTACGCAGTATTTT. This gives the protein CASSSPPRDRVVGTQYF.